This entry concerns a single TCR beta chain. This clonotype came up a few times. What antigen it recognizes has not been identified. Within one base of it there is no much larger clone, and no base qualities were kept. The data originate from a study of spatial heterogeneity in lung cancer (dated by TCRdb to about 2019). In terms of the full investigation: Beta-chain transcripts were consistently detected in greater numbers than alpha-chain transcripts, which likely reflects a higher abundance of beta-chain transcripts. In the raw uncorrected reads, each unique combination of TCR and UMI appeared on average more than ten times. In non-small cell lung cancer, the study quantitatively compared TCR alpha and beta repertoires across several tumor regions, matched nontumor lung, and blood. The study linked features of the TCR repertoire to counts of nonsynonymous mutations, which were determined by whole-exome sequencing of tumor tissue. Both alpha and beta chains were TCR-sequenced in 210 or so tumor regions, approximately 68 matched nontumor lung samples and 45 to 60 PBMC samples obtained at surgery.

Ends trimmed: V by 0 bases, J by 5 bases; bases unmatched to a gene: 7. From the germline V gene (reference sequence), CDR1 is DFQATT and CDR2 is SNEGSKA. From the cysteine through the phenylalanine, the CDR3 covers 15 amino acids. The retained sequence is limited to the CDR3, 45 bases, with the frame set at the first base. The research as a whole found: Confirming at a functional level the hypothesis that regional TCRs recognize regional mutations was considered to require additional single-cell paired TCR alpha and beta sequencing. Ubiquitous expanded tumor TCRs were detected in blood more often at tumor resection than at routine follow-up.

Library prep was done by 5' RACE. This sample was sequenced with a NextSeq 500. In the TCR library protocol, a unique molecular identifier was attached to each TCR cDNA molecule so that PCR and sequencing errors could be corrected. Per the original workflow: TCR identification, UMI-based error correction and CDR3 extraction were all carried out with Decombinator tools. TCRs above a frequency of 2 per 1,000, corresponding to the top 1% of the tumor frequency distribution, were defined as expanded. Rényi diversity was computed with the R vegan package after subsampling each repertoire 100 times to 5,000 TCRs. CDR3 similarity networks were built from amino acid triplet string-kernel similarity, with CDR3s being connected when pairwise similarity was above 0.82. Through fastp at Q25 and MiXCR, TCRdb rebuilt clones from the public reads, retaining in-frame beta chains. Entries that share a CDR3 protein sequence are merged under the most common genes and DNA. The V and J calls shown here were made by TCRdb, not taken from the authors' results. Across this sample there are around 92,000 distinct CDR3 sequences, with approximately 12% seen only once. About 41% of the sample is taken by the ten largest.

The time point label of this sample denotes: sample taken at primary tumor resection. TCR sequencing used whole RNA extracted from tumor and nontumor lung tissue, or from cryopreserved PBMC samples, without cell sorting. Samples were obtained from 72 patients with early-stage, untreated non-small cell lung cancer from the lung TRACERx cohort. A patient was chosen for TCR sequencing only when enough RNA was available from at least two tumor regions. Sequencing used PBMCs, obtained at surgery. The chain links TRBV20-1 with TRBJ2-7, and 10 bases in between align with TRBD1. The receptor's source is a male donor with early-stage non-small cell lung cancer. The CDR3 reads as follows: CSARDVGQGRNEQYF. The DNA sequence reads TGCAGTGCTAGAGATGTGGGACAGGGGAGGAACGAGCAGTACTTC.